Listed below are T cell receptor beta chains from one sample, sequenced in a study of immune evolution from preneoplasia to lung adenocarcinoma. The repertoire was sequenced with immunoSEQ multiplex PCR; TCRdb's copy has only in-frame clones and lacks some. The data show around 5,600 clones, with around 88% seen just once and approximately 3.2% held by the top ten. Sequencing was done on a sample of FFPE invasive lung adenocarcinoma tissue. The receptors originated from a person aged 50-75 years with lung adenocarcinoma. Both conserved end residues are part of each CDR3. A D gene is named only where the DNA matches it firmly. Rows give clone size only sometimes, using once, few, many, or a class for an expanded clone.

CDR3 protein	CDR3 DNA	V gene	CDR3 length	D gene	clone size	J gene
CASSRELAPAQWQPQHF	TGTGCCAGCAGCCGAGAGCTGGCCCCTGCGCAATGGCAGCCCCAGCATTTT	TRBV7-6	17	.	.	TRBJ1-5
CASSDSVTSGPYEQYF	TGCGCCAGCAGTGACTCCGTAACCAGCGGCCCCTACGAGCAGTACTTC	TRBV10-1	16	.	once	TRBJ2-7
CATSTEGAGETQYF	TGTGCCACCAGTACCGAGGGGGCGGGTGAAACGCAGTATTTT	TRBV15	14	TRBD1	.	TRBJ2-3
CASSNAAGTGAYGYTF	TGTGCCAGCAGCAACGCTGCCGGGACAGGGGCCTATGGCTACACCTTC	TRBV5-4	16	TRBD1	.	TRBJ1-2
CASSLAIGGTEAFF	TGCGCCAGCAGCTTGGCCATAGGGGGCACTGAAGCTTTCTTT	TRBV5-1	14	.	.	TRBJ1-1
CASSQFWGAGDTQYF	TGCGCCAGCAGCCAGTTTTGGGGAGCTGGGGATACGCAGTATTTT	TRBV4-1	15	.	.	TRBJ2-3
CASSQGGSSGINTGELFF	TGCGCCAGCAGCCAAGGGGGATCTAGCGGGATAAACACCGGGGAGCTGTTTTTT	TRBV4-1	18	TRBD2	.	TRBJ2-2
CSVDGDRLEQYF	TGCAGCGTTGATGGGGACAGGCTCGAGCAGTACTTC	TRBV29-1	12	TRBD1	.	TRBJ2-7
CASNGGARTGELFF	TGTGCCAGCAACGGGGGGGCCAGGACCGGGGAGCTGTTTTTT	TRBV2	14	TRBD2	once	TRBJ2-2
CAWSDGRRYEQYF	TGTGCCTGGAGTGACGGGAGAAGATACGAGCAGTACTTC	TRBV30	13	.	.	TRBJ2-7
CASSPRTQETQYF	TGTGCCAGCAGTCCCCGGACCCAAGAGACCCAGTACTTC	TRBV27	13	.	.	TRBJ2-5
CAWTRDRVLSDTQYF	TGTGCCTGGACAAGGGACAGGGTTTTGTCAGATACGCAGTATTTT	TRBV30	15	TRBD1	.	TRBJ2-3
CASSFSPRLAYQGTQYF	TGTGCCAGCAGTTTCTCACCCCGCCTCGCGTACCAAGGGACCCAGTACTTC	TRBV28	17	.	.	TRBJ2-5
CSALNVQTQYF	TGCAGTGCCCTGAACGTGCAGACCCAGTACTTC	TRBV20-1	11	.	.	TRBJ2-5
CASSSGLAGGPAVGELFF	TGTGCCAGCAGCTCTGGACTAGCGGGAGGCCCTGCCGTCGGGGAGCTGTTTTTT	TRBV7-9	18	TRBD2	.	TRBJ2-2
CASSAGLSQGEQFF	TGTGCCAGCAGCGCGGGACTCTCACAGGGGGAGCAGTTCTTC	TRBV7-2	14	.	.	TRBJ2-1
CASSLITVNTEAFF	TGTGCCAGCAGCTTAATTACAGTGAACACTGAAGCTTTCTTT	TRBV11-2	14	.	.	TRBJ1-1
CASSQISGTLGTQYF	TGTGCCAGCAGCCAAATAAGCGGGACCTTAGGGACCCAGTACTTC	TRBV2	15	TRBD2	.	TRBJ2-5
CASRGTATNEKLFF	TGTGCCAGCAGGGGTACAGCAACTAATGAAAAACTGTTTTTT	TRBV7-9	14	.	.	TRBJ1-4